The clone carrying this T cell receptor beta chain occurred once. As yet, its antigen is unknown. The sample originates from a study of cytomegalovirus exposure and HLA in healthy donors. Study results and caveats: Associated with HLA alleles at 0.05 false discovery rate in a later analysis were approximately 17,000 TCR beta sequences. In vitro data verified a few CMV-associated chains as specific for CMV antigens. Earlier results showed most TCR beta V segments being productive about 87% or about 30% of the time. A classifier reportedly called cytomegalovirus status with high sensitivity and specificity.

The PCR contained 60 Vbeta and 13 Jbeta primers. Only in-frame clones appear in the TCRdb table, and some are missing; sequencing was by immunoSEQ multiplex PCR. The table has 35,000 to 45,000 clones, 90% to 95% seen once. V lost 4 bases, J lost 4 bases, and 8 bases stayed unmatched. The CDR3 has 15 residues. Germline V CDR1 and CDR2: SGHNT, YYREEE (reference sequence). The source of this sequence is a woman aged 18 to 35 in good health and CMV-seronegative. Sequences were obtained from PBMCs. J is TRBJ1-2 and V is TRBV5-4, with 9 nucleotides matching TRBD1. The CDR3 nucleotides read TGTGCCAGCAGCCTGGGCCCGGGACAGGGCTATGGCTACACCTTC. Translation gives CASSLGPGQGYGYTF.